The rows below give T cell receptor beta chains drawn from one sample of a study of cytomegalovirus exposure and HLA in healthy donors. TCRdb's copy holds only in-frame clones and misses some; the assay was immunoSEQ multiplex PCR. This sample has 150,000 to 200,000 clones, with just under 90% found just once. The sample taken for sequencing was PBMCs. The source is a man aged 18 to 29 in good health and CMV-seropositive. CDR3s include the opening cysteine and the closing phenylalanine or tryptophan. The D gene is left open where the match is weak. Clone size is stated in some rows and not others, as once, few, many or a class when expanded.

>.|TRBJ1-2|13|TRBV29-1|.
CSVEDRDDYGYTF
TGCAGCGTTGAAGACAGGGATGACTATGGCTACACCTTC
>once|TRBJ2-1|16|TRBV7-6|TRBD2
CASSLGGRGPYNEQFF
TGTGCCAGCAGCTTAGGCGGGAGGGGTCCCTACAATGAGCAGTTCTTC
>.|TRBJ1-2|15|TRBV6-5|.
CASSYVSGTNYGYTF
TGTGCCAGCAGTTACGTATCCGGGACTAACTATGGCTACACCTTC
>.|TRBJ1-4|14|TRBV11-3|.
CASSLAGTNEKLFF
TGTGCCAGCAGCTTAGCCGGGACTAATGAAAAACTGTTTTTT
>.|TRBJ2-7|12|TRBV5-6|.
CASSGSAYEQYF
TGTGCCAGCAGCGGGAGTGCCTACGAGCAGTACTTC
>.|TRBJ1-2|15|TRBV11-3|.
CASSPPGDGNYGYTF
TGTGCCAGCAGCCCTCCAGGGGACGGTAACTATGGCTACACCTTC
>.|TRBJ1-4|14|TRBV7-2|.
CASSLARLNEKLFF
TGTGCCAGCAGCTTAGCCAGACTTAATGAAAAACTGTTTTTT
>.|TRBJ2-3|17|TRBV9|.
CASSVGLWGHSTDTQYF
TGTGCCAGCAGCGTAGGCCTCTGGGGACACAGCACAGATACGCAGTATTTT
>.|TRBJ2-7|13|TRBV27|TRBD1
CASSWTGVGEQYF
TGTGCCAGCAGCTGGACAGGGGTTGGCGAGCAGTACTTC
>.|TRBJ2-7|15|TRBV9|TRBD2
CASRQNLGLVYEQYF
TGTGCCAGCAGACAAAACCTGGGACTAGTCTACGAGCAGTACTTC
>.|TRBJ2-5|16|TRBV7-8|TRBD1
CASSFSNSDRGETQYF
TGTGCCAGCAGCTTCTCGAACTCGGACAGGGGAGAGACCCAGTACTTC
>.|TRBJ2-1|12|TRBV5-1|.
CASSQQRGEQFF
TGCGCCAGCAGCCAGCAAAGGGGTGAGCAGTTCTTC
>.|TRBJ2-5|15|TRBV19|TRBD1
CATSKGGIPGETQYF
TGTGCCACCTCAAAAGGGGGCATCCCGGGGGAGACCCAGTACTTC
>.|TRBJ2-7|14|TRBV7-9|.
CASSQGSRIYEQYF
TGTGCCAGCAGCCAGGGAAGCAGGATCTACGAGCAGTACTTC
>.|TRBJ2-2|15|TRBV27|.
CASSLSYGGTGELFF
TGTGCCAGCAGTTTAAGTTACGGGGGAACCGGGGAGCTGTTTTTT